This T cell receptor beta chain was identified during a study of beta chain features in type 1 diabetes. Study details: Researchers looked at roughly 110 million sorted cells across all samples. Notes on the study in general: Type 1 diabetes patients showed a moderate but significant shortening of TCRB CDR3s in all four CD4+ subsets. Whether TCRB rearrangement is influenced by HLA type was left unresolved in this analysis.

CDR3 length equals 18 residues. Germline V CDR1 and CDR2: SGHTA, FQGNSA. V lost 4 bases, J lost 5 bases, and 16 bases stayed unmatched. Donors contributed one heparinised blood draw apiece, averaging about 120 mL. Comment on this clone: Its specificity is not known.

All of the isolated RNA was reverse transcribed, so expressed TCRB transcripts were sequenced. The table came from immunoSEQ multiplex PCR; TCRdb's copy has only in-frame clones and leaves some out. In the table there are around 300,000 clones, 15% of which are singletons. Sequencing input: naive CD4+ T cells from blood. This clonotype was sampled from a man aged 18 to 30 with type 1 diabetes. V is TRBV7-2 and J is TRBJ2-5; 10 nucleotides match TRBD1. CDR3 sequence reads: CASSSYSGGTGAEETQYF. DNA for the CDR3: TGTGCCAGCAGCTCCTACTCAGGAGGGACAGGGGCCGAGGAGACCCAGTACTTC.